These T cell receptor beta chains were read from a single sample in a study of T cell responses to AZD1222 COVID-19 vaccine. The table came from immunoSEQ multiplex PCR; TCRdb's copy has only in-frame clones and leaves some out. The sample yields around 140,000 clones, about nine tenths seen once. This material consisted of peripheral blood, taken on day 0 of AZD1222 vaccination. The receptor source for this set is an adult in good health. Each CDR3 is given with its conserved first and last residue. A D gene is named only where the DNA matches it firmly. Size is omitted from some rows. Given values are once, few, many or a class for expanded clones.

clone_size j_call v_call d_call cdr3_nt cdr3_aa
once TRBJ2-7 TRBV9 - TGTGCCAGCAGCGTAGAGGGGGGACAAGGCTACGAGCAGTACTTC CASSVEGGQGYEQYF
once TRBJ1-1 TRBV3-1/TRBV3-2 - TGTGCCAGCAGCTCCCGGTTCCTCTCCTCGGGAGGTGATGAAGCTTTCTTT CASSSRFLSSGGDEAFF
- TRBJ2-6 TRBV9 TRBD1 TGTGCCAGCAGCGTCCCTGCCAGGGGGCTTTCTGGGGCCAACGTCCTGACTTTC CASSVPARGLSGANVLTF
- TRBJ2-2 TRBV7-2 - TGTGCCAGCAGCTTAGCGGGGTGGACTTTGAACACCGGGGAGCTGTTTTTT CASSLAGWTLNTGELFF
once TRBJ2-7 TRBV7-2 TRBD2 TGTGCCAGCAGCCATAGCGGGGGGTCCGCCTACGAGCAGTACTTC CASSHSGGSAYEQYF
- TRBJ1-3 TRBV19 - TGTGCCAGTAGCCCCCCGCGGGGGGGTCCCCATACTGGAAACACCATATATTTT CASSPPRGGPHTGNTIYF
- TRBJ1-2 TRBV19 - TGTGCCAGTAGTATAGGCCCCGACAGCAACTATGGCTACACCTTC CASSIGPDSNYGYTF
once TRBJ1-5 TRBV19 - TGTGCCAGTAGTATAGCCCACAGGGCTCAGCCCCAGCATTTT CASSIAHRAQPQHF
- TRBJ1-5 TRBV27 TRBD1 TGTGCCAGCAGTCCGTATACAGGGGGTCAGCCCCAGCATTTT CASSPYTGGQPQHF
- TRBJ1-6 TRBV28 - TGTGCCAGCAGAACGGGGGGGAACGGTTCACCCCTCCACTTT CASRTGGNGSPLHF
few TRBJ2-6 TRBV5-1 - TGCGCCAGCAGCCCCGATCCTGGGGCCAACGTCCTGACTTTC CASSPDPGANVLTF
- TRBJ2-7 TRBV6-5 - TGTGCCAGCAGTTTAGGGCGCTTCAACGAGCAGTACTTC CASSLGRFNEQYF
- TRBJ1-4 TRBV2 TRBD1 TGTGCCAGCAGTCCGGGACAGGCCGATCGGGAAAAACTGTTTTTT CASSPGQADREKLFF
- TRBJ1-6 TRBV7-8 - TGTGCCAGCAGCTTAGTTTACGAAAATTCACCCCTCCACTTT CASSLVYENSPLHF
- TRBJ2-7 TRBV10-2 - TGCGCCAGCAGACAGGGAAACTACGAGCAGTACTTC CASRQGNYEQYF
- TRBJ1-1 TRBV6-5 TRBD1 TGTGCCAGCAGCCCGACAGGGTCTGCTTTCTTT CASSPTGSAFF
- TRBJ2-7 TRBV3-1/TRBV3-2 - TGTGCCAGCAGCCAAGATACGCTCCCCCCGGGCTCCTACGAGCAGTACTTC CASSQDTLPPGSYEQYF
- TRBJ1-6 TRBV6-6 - TGTGCCAGCAGTTCGTCTAGCTCCTATAATTCACCCCTCCACTTT CASSSSSSYNSPLHF
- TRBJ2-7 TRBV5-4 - TGTGCCAGCAGCCCCCGGGACGGAGCCTACGAGCAGTACTTC CASSPRDGAYEQYF
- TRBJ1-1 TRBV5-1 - TGCGCCAGCAGCTTGGACGGAGGGGCTCGCGGTGAAGCTTTCTTT CASSLDGGARGEAFF
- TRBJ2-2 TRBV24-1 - TGTGCCACCAGTGATTTACCCTCTAAGAAGGAAGGCACCGGGGAGCTGTTTTTT CATSDLPSKKEGTGELFF
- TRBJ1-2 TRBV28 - TGTGCCAGCAGTCCAGGGTACTATGGCTACACCTTC CASSPGYYGYTF
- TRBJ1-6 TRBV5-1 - TGCGCCAGCAGCTTAATGGGGGATTCACCCCTCCACTTT CASSLMGDSPLHF
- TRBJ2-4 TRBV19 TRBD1 TGTGCCTCCTTCGGACAGGGAGACGTCATTCAGTACTTC CASFGQGDVIQYF
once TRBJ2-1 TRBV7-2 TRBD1 TGTGCCAGCAGCTCAAACACAGGGGGCAATGAGCAGTTCTTC CASSSNTGGNEQFF
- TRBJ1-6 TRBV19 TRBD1 TGTGCCAGTAGCCCGACAGGGAATGATTCACCCCTCCACTTT CASSPTGNDSPLHF
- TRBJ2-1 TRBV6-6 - TGTGCCTACAGGAGGGGGAATGAGCAGTTCTTC CAYRRGNEQFF
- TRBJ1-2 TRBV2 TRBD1 TGTGCCAGCAGTGAAATGGGCCAGGGGGTTGGCTACACCTTC CASSEMGQGVGYTF
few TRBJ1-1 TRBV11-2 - TGTGCCAGCAGAGCTGACGCAAATAAAGAGAAAACTGAAGCTTTCTTT CASRADANKEKTEAFF
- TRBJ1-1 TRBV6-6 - TGTGCCAGCAGCCTAAAGTTAGGTAGTACTGAAGCTTTCTTT CASSLKLGSTEAFF
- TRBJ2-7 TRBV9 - TGTGCCAGCAGCGTGGACATGTCACAGTACGAGCAGTACTTC CASSVDMSQYEQYF
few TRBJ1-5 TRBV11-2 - TGTGCCAGCAGCTTGAGTGGGGACGACAATCAGCCCCAGCATTTT CASSLSGDDNQPQHF
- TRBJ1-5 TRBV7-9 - TGTGCCAGCAGCTCGGACGGATTCAATCAGCCCCAGCATTTT CASSSDGFNQPQHF
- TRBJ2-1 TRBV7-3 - TGTGCCAGCAGTCTCTCTCTGGGGGTAAATGAGCAGTTCTTC CASSLSLGVNEQFF
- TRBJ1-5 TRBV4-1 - TGCGCCAGCAGCCAAGTCGGGCAGGGCGGACAGCCCCAGCATTTT CASSQVGQGGQPQHF
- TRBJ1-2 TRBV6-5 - TGTGCCAGCACTCTGACACAAGTATGGGGCTACACCTTC CASTLTQVWGYTF
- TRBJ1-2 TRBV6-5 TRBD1 TGTGCCAGCAGTTACTCGAGCACAGGGGTTTTAGGCTACACCTTC CASSYSSTGVLGYTF
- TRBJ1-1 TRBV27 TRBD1 TGTGCCAGCAGCTCAGGGGGTACTGAAGCTTTCTTT CASSSGGTEAFF
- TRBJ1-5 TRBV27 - TGTGCCAGCAGTCCCTTGTGGGGGAAAGATTTCAATCAGCCCCAGCATTTT CASSPLWGKDFNQPQHF
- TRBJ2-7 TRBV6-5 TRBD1 TGTGCCAGCAGTTTAAGGCAGGGGGCTTACGAGCAGTACTTC CASSLRQGAYEQYF
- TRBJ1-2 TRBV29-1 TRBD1 TGCAGCGTCCAGGGACAGGGTAAGGGCGGCTACACCTTC CSVQGQGKGGYTF
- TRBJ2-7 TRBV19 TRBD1 TGTGCCAGTAGTAGCCGACAGGGGTACCTCTACGAGCAGTACTTC CASSSRQGYLYEQYF
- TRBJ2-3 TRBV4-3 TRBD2 TGCGCCAGCAGCCAATGGCCTAGCGGGGGGGCAGCGGGCACAGATACGCAGTATTTT CASSQWPSGGAAGTDTQYF
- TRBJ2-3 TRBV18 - TGTGCCAGCTCACCACAGGCGGTAAGCACAGATACGCAGTATTTT CASSPQAVSTDTQYF
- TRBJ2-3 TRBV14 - TGTGCCAGCAGCCAAGAAAGGATCAGCCTAATCCCCAAGTACACAGATACGCAGTATTTT CASSQERISLIPKYTDTQYF
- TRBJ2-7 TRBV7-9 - TGTGCCAGCAGCCGGACGCCGGCCTACGAGCAGTACTTC CASSRTPAYEQYF
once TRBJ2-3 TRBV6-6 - TGTGCCAGCAGTTATCAGGGAGTCGCAGATACGCAGTATTTT CASSYQGVADTQYF
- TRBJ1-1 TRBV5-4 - TGTGCCAGCAGCTTGGTGGGGATCGGCACTGAAGCTTTCTTT CASSLVGIGTEAFF
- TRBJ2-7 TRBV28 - TGTGCCAGCAGTTCGACGGGGGTCCCGCCGGCCGAGCAGTACTTC CASSSTGVPPAEQYF
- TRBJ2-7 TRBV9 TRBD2 TGTGCCAGCAGCGTAGGCCTGGGGAGGGGCAGCGAGCAGTACTTC CASSVGLGRGSEQYF
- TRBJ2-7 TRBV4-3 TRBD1 TGCGCCAGCAGCCCCAGACAGGGAACCCACGAGCAGTACTTC CASSPRQGTHEQYF
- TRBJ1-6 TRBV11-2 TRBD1 TGTGCCAGCAGCCTCCAGGGACAGGGTGGTAATTCACCCCTCCACTTT CASSLQGQGGNSPLHF
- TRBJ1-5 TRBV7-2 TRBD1 TGTGCCAGTGCGGGACAGGGGGATCAGCCCCAGCATTTT CASAGQGDQPQHF